This is a list of T cell receptor beta chains from one sample in a study of response to subunit inactivated influenza vaccine. TCRdb independently ran MiXCR on the RT-PCR reads; one entry per CDR3 protein. The table has about 530,000 distinct CDR3 sequences, 12% seen once. The starting material was PBMCs from blood, obtained on the day of vaccination. These receptors came from a man in his forties or fifties who received an inactivated influenza vaccine. Each CDR3 is given with its conserved first and last residue. Each record gives: J gene, V gene, clone size, D gene, CDR3 protein, CDR3 DNA. The D gene is left open where the match is weak. Rows give clone size only sometimes, using once, few, many, or a class for an expanded clone.

TRBJ2-4 | TRBV7-2 | many | - | CASSLGGNLAKNIQYF | TGTGCCAGCAGCTTGGGGGGTAATCTAGCCAAAAACATTCAGTACTTC
TRBJ1-5 | TRBV12-3/TRBV12-4 | - | - | CASSWRWGQPQHF | TGTGCCAGCAGCTGGCGATGGGGTCAGCCCCAGCATTTT
TRBJ1-2 | TRBV24-1 | many | TRBD1 | CATSTGQDYGYTF | TGTGCCACCAGTACGGGACAGGACTATGGCTACACCTTC
TRBJ1-1 | TRBV7-8 | many | - | CASSLVEGSMNTEAFF | TGTGCCAGCAGCTTAGTGGAGGGATCTATGAACACTGAAGCTTTCTTT
TRBJ2-7 | TRBV4-2 | few | - | CASSSGEGSYEQYF | TGTGCCAGCAGCTCCGGTGAAGGGTCCTACGAGCAGTACTTC
TRBJ2-2 | TRBV7-3 | - | - | CASSRLTGVNTGELFF | TGTGCCAGCAGCCGCCTCACCGGGGTGAACACCGGGGAGCTGTTTTTT
TRBJ1-5 | TRBV6-1 | - | - | CASRPRNNQPQHF | TGTGCCAGCAGGCCGCGGAACAATCAGCCCCAGCATTTT
TRBJ2-7 | TRBV20-1 | - | - | CSAPGERAIYEQYF | TGCAGTGCCCCTGGGGAGCGCGCCATCTACGAGCAGTACTTC
TRBJ1-4 | TRBV27 | - | - | CASSPHFGSEKLFF | TGTGCCAGCAGTCCCCACTTCGGTAGTGAAAAACTGTTTTTT
TRBJ2-1 | TRBV11-2 | few | TRBD1 | CAWRTGGTEQFF | TGTGCCTGGAGGACAGGGGGCACTGAGCAGTTCTTC
TRBJ2-1 | TRBV12-3/TRBV12-4 | many | TRBD2 | CASSHPGLAGASSSYNEQFF | TGTGCCAGCAGTCACCCCGGACTAGCGGGGGCCTCAAGCTCCTACAATGAGCAGTTCTTC
TRBJ2-7 | TRBV18 | - | TRBD2 | CASSPPGLAKYEQYF | TGTGCCAGCTCACCACCGGGACTAGCGAAATACGAGCAGTACTTC
TRBJ2-2 | TRBV12-3/TRBV12-4 | few | - | CASGENTGELFF | TGTGCCAGCGGAGAAAACACCGGGGAGCTGTTTTTT
TRBJ2-6 | TRBV4-3 | few | - | CASSQDLGLGYSGANVLTF | TGCGCCAGCAGCCAAGATTTGGGACTCGGGTACTCTGGGGCCAACGTCCTGACTTTC
TRBJ1-1 | TRBV28 | few | - | CASSAVREITEAFF | TGTGCCAGCAGTGCCGTCAGGGAAATAACTGAAGCTTTCTTT
TRBJ2-7 | TRBV28 | many | - | CASSGTSLSYEQYF | TGTGCCAGCAGCGGGACTTCCCTATCCTACGAGCAGTACTTC
TRBJ2-1 | TRBV28 | few | - | CASRPQGGNYNEQFF | TGTGCCAGCAGACCACAGGGCGGCAACTACAATGAGCAGTTCTTC
TRBJ2-1 | TRBV2 | few | - | CASSEATSYNEQFF | TGTGCCAGCAGTGAAGCGACTAGCTACAATGAGCAGTTCTTC
TRBJ2-2 | TRBV4-3 | - | - | CASSSQAYGPGELFF | TGCGCCAGCAGCTCCCAGGCCTATGGGCCCGGGGAGCTGTTTTTT
TRBJ2-3 | TRBV12-3/TRBV12-4 | few | TRBD2 | CASSPLGGGASDTQYF | TGTGCCAGCAGTCCCCTGGGGGGGGGAGCTAGTGATACGCAGTATTTT
TRBJ2-2 | TRBV5-1 | - | TRBD1 | CASSLAGTGVNTGELFF | TGCGCCAGCAGCTTGGCCGGGACAGGGGTGAACACCGGGGAGCTGTTTTTT
TRBJ2-3 | TRBV5-1 | many | TRBD1 | CASSTDRGTDTQYF | TGTGCCAGCAGCACCGACAGGGGCACAGATACGCAGTATTTT
TRBJ2-5 | TRBV6-5 | many | - | CASSYVRGQETQYF | TGTGCCAGCAGTTACGTCCGGGGGCAAGAGACCCAGTACTTC
TRBJ2-3 | TRBV12-3/TRBV12-4 | - | TRBD1 | CASSPGQPGLKGDTQYF | TGTGCCAGCAGCCCGGGACAGCCGGGTCTCAAGGGAGATACGCAGTATTTT
TRBJ2-7 | TRBV20-1 | - | - | CSARDPLGGGSYEQYF | TGCAGTGCTAGAGATCCTTTAGGGGGGGGCTCCTACGAGCAGTACTTC
TRBJ2-7 | TRBV7-8 | - | - | CASSRTDTYEQYF | TGTGCCAGCAGCCGAACAGATACCTACGAGCAGTACTTC
TRBJ2-1 | TRBV4-1 | once | TRBD2 | CASSQEVAGGYNEQLF | TGCGCCAGCAGCCAAGAGGTGGCGGGGGGATACAATGAGCAGCTCTTC
TRBJ1-2 | TRBV28 | few | TRBD1 | CASSSGQGTFYGYTF | TGTGCCAGCAGTTCTGGACAGGGAACCTTCTATGGCTACACCTTC
TRBJ2-2 | TRBV12-3/TRBV12-4 | few | TRBD2 | CASSYGLANTGELFF | TGTGCCAGCAGTTATGGACTAGCGAACACCGGGGAGCTGTTTTTT
TRBJ1-2 | TRBV7-6 | - | - | CASSPLLGENYGYTF | TGTGCCAGCAGCCCCCTTTTGGGGGAGAACTATGGCTACACCTTC
TRBJ2-7 | TRBV20-1 | - | TRBD2 | CSASIGGGDEQYF | TGCAGTGCTAGCATCGGGGGGGGAGACGAGCAGTACTTC
TRBJ2-7 | TRBV5-1 | many | - | CASSSGTSGSYEQYF | TGCGCCAGCAGCTCGGGGACATCTGGCTCCTACGAGCAGTACTTC
TRBJ2-5 | TRBV11-2 | many | TRBD2 | CASSLDLAGGGIETQYF | TGTGCCAGCAGCTTAGACTTAGCGGGAGGAGGGATAGAGACCCAGTACTTC
TRBJ2-3 | TRBV7-3 | - | - | CASSSLAYTDTQYF | TGTGCCAGCAGCTCCCTAGCGTACACAGATACGCAGTATTTT
TRBJ1-3 | TRBV5-7 | many | - | CASKGAFSDGRSSDSGNTIYF | TGTGCCAGCAAAGGAGCATTTAGTGACGGACGATCAAGTGACTCTGGAAACACCATATATTTT
TRBJ2-6 | TRBV30 | - | - | CAWSVPGAGANVLTF | TGTGCCTGGAGTGTACCCGGGGCTGGGGCCAACGTCCTGACTTTC
TRBJ1-4 | TRBV18 | few | - | CASSPLTGPTNEKLFF | TGTGCCAGCTCACCTCTGACGGGGCCAACTAATGAAAAACTGTTTTTT
TRBJ1-1 | TRBV7-2 | few | - | CASSISLGNTEAFF | TGTGCCAGCAGCATCTCTTTGGGGAACACTGAAGCTTTCTTT
TRBJ2-2 | TRBV10-3 | few | - | CAISEGTGPNTGELFF | TGTGCCATCAGTGAGGGGACCGGACCGAACACCGGGGAGCTGTTTTTT
TRBJ2-2 | TRBV7-9 | many | - | CASSLGSITGELFF | TGTGCCAGCAGCTTAGGTAGCATCACCGGGGAGCTGTTTTTT
TRBJ2-1 | TRBV18 | few | TRBD2 | CASSPGTSGRIAEQFF | TGTGCCAGCTCACCAGGGACTAGCGGGAGGATCGCTGAGCAGTTCTTC
TRBJ1-2 | TRBV28 | many | TRBD1 | CASSLRGDRINLGYGYTF | TGTGCCAGCAGCCTAAGGGGGGACAGAATCAACTTGGGATATGGCTACACCTTC
TRBJ2-7 | TRBV12-3/TRBV12-4 | - | - | CASSLDRSSVYEQYF | TGTGCCAGCAGTCTGGACAGAAGTTCGGTTTACGAGCAGTACTTC
TRBJ2-7 | TRBV20-1 | - | - | CSARVVGVGVSYEQYF | TGCAGTGCTAGAGTGGTCGGGGTCGGCGTATCCTACGAGCAGTACTTC
TRBJ2-3 | TRBV7-8 | few | - | CASSLGVFGGKSTDTQYF | TGTGCCAGCAGCTTAGGCGTCTTCGGGGGTAAAAGCACAGATACGCAGTATTTT